The sequence of this T cell receptor (beta chain) was determined in a study of cytomegalovirus exposure and HLA in healthy donors. With 60 Vbeta and 13 Jbeta primers, the PCR was carried out. TCRdb keeps only in-frame clones here, not all; method: immunoSEQ multiplex PCR. Counted here are around 130,000 clones, 81% occurring once; the ten biggest clones make up about 0.63%. This clone was seen more than once but under ten times. Germline CDR1 and CDR2: SQVTM and ANQGSEA. The V and J ends lost 7 bases and 3 bases, in that order; junction bases with no gene match: 5. The CDR3 spans 13 residues. The chain uses TRBV29-1 and TRBJ2-7; 11 bases align to TRBD2. The TCR sequence derives from a man in his late teens or twenties in good health and CMV-seronegative. The sequencing input was PBMCs. CDR3 DNA: TGCAGCGGTTATCTAGCGGGGGGCTACGAGCAGTACTTC. It translates to CSGYLAGGYEQYF.